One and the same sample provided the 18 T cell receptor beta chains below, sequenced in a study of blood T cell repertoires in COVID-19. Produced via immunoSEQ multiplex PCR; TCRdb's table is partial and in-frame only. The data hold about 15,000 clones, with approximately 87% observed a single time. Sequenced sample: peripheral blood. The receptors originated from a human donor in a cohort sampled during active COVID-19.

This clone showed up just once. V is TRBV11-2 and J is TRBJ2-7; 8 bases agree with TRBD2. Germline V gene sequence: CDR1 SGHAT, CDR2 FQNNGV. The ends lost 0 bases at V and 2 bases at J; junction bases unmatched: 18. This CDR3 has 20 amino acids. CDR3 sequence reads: CASSLEGRGRTGGPTYEQYF. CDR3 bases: TGTGCCAGCAGCTTAGAGGGGAGGGGTCGGACGGGAGGGCCCACCTACGAGCAGTACTTC. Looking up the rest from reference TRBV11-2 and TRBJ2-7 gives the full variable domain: EAGVAQSPRYKIIEKRQSVAFWCNPISGHATLYWYQQILGQGPKLLIQFQNNGVVDDSQLPKDRFSAERLKGVDSTLKIQPAKLEDSAVYLCASSLEGRGRTGGPTYEQYFGPGTRLTVT.

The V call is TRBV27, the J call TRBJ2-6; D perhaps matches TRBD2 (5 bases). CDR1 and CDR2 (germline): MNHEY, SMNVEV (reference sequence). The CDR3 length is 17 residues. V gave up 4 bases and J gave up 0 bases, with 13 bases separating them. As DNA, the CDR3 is TGTGCCAGCAGTTGGGTAGCTAGCCCCTCTGGGGCCAACGTCCTGACTTTC. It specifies CASSWVASPSGANVLTF.

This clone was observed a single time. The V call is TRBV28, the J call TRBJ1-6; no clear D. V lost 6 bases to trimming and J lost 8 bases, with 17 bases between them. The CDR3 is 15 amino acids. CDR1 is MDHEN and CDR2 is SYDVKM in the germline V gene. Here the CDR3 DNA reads TGTGCCAGCAGGTCATCCGGGATTTTCTATTCACCCCTCCACTTT. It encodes CASRSSGIFYSPLHF.

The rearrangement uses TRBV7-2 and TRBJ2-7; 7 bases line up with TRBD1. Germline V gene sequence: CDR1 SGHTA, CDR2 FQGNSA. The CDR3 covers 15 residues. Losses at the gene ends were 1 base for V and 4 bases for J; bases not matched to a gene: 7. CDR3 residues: CASSLVGQGEYEQYF. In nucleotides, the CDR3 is TGTGCCAGCAGCTTAGTAGGCCAGGGGGAATACGAGCAGTACTTC.

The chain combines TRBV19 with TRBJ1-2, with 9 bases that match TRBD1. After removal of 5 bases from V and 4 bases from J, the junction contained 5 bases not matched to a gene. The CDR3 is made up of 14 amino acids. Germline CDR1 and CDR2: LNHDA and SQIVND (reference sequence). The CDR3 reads CASSLGTGFYGYTF. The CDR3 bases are TGTGCCAGTAGTTTAGGGACAGGGTTCTATGGCTACACCTTC.

The CDR3 reads CASSPTANTGELFF. The CDR3 bases are TGTGCCAGCAGCCCGACAGCGAACACCGGGGAGCTGTTTTTT. V gene TRBV7-9 combines with J gene TRBJ2-2; a weak D match, TRBD1 (5 bases). V lost 5 bases and J lost 0, with 7 bases in between. The CDR3 totals 14 residues. Germline CDR1 is SEHNR and CDR2 is FQNEAQ (reference sequence).

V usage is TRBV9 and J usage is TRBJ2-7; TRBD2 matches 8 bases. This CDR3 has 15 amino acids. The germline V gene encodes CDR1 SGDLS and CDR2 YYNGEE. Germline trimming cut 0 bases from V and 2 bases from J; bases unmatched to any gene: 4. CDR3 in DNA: TGTGCCAGCAGCGTAGAACTAGCGGCCACCTACGAGCAGTACTTC. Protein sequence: CASSVELAATYEQYF.

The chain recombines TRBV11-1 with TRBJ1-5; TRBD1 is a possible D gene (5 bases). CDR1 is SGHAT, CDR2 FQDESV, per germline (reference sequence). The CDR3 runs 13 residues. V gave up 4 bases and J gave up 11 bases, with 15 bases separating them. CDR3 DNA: TGTGCCAGCAGCTCCTCGGGGGACTCCACCCAGCATTTT. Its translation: CASSSSGDSTQHF. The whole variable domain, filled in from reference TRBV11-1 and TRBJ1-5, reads EAEVAQSPRYKITEKSQAVAFWCDPISGHATLYWYRQILGQGPELLVQFQDESVVDDSQLPKDRFSAERLKGVDSTLKIQPAELGDSAMYLCASSSSGDSTQHFGDGTRLSIL.

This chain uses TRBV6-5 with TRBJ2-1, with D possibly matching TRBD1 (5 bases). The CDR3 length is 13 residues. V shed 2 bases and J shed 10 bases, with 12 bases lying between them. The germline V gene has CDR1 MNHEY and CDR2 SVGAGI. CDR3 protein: CASSYAGLGEQFF. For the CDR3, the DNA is TGTGCCAGCAGTTACGCAGGGCTGGGGGAGCAGTTCTTC.

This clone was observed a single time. CDR3 region: CASSLYTGGTEAFF. CDR3 nucleotides: TGTGCCAGCAGCCTATATACAGGGGGGACTGAAGCTTTCTTT. This chain connects TRBV11-3 to TRBJ1-1; the match to TRBD1 covers 8 bases. With V trimmed by 5 bases and J by 5 bases, 7 bases remained unmatched. The germline gives CDR1 SGHNT, CDR2 YENEEA. The CDR3 is made up of 14 amino acids.

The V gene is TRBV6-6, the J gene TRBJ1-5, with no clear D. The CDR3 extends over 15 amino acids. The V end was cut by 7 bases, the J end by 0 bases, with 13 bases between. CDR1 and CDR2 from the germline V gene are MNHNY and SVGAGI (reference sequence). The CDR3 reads CASKWEGGSNQPQHF. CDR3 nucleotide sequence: TGTGCCAGCAAATGGGAGGGCGGTAGCAATCAGCCCCAGCATTTT.

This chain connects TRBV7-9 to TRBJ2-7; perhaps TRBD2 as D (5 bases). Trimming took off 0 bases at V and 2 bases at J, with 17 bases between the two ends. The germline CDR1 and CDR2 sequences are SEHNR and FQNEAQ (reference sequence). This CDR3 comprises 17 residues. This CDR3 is CASSLASEDFYTYEQYF. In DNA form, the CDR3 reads TGTGCCAGCAGCTTAGCGTCCGAGGACTTCTATACCTACGAGCAGTACTTC.

CDR3 region: CATSAADRAGANVLTF. The CDR3 DNA reads as TGTGCCACCAGTGCCGCTGACAGGGCTGGGGCCAACGTCCTGACTTTC. V is TRBV24-1 and J is TRBJ2-6; 7 nucleotides agree with TRBD1. The J segment lost 2 bases and the V segment lost 5 bases, leaving 5 bases of the junction unmatched. Per the germline V gene, CDR1 is KGHDR and CDR2 is SFDVKD. The CDR3 totals 16 residues.

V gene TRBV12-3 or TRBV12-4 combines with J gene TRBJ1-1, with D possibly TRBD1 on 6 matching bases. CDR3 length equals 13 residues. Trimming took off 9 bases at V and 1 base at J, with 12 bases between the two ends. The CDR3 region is CASGQQENTEAFF. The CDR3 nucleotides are TGTGCCAGTGGACAGCAAGAGAACACTGAAGCTTTCTTT.

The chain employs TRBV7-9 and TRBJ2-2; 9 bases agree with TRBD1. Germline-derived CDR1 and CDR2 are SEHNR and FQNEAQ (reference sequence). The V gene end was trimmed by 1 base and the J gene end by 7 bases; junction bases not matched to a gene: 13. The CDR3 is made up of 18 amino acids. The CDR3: CASSLGPQGQGRIGELFF. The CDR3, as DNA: TGTGCCAGCAGCTTAGGCCCTCAGGGACAGGGTAGAATCGGGGAGCTGTTTTTT.

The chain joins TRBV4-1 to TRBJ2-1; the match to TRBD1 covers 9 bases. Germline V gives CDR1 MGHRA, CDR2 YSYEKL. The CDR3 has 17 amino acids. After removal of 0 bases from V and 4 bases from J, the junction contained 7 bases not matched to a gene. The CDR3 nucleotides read TGCGCCAGCAGCCAAGAAAGACAGGGGGAGGCATACAATGAGCAGTTCTTC. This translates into CASSQERQGEAYNEQFF.

CDR3 sequence (DNA): TGTGCCAGCAGTTATGGGACAGGGGAGGAAGCTTTCTTT. Its translation is CASSYGTGEEAFF. The chain links TRBV6-6 to TRBJ1-1, with 10 bases lining up with TRBD1. Losses at the gene ends were 3 bases for V and 8 bases for J; bases not matched to a gene: 3. CDR1 and CDR2 (germline): MNHNY, SVGAGI (reference sequence). The CDR3 covers 13 residues.

The DNA for the CDR3 is TGCGCCAGCAGTATGAGGAAGGAAAAACTGTTTTTT. Its protein product is CASSMRKEKLFF. This chain joins TRBV23-1 and TRBJ1-4, with D uncertain. TRBV23-1 is designated an ORF whose function remains uncertain. The V and J ends lost 5 bases and 8 bases respectively, with 9 bases between them. This CDR3 has 12 residues.